This T cell receptor beta chain was captured by sequencing in a study of metastatic and nonmetastatic thyroid tumors. Across the whole study: From malignant and benign thyroid patients, repertoires in blood and in tumor or nodule tissue were compared.

This clone was recorded many times. The antigen remains unidentified. Patients were all untreated before their thyroid surgery. The study's findings and limits: Benign nodules reportedly had significantly lower TCR beta diversity than malignant thyroid tumors in blood and tumor.

In the original analysis: To classify distant metastasis in papillary thyroid cancer, a model was built from CDR3 differences across clinicopathological groups. MiXCR re-clonotyped the PCR reads for TCRdb. TCRdb, not the authors, supplied the V and J calls. The profile shows around 40,000 clones, about 15% of them singletons. The receptor was isolated from a male donor with papillary thyroid cancer or a benign thyroid nodule (not recorded which). Some clones in this sample may be carry-over from other donors' samples. Sequenced input: blood.

The CDR3, as DNA: TGTGCCAGCAGTAGTCAGGGGTACACCGGGGAGCTGTTTTTT. It codes for CASSSQGYTGELFF. The chain joins TRBV2 to TRBJ2-2; possibly TRBD1 for D (6 bases). Germline V gene data show CDR1 as SNHLY and CDR2 as FYNNEI. CDR3 length equals 14 residues. The V gene lost 5 bases and the J gene lost 3 bases, with 10 bases spanning the gap.